This T cell receptor beta chain stems from a study of radiation and T cells in renal cell carcinoma. Study information: Nephrectomy followed 15 Gy stereotactic body radiation by 4 weeks.

To note about this clone: Its matching antigen is unknown.

With 4 bases removed from V and 4 bases from J, the gap between germline ends came to 14 bases. Germline loops: CDR1 SQVTM, CDR2 ANQGSEA. This CDR3 comprises 13 residues. Findings and caveats of the study: From baseline, blood top tumor clonotypes peaked at 2 weeks post-radiation. Pretreatment tumor biopsies were lacking, so baseline clonotypes are unknown.

Time point meaning: blood 2 weeks post-SBRT. Treatment: 15 Gy SBRT to primary tumor, nephrectomy 4 weeks later. The assay was immunoSEQ multiplex PCR, and TCRdb's table has in-frame clones only and misses some. In the table there are 40,000 to 60,000 clones, 80% of which are singletons. The chain employs TRBV29-1 and TRBJ2-7, with D possibly TRBD2 on 5 matching bases. This receptor was identified in a woman in her seventies with renal cell carcinoma. This specimen was blood, taken from a patient whose treatment included radiotherapy and nephrectomy. The CDR3 bases are TGCAGCGTTGTGCCCTTCGGGGAATACGAGCAGTACTTC. Translation gives CSVVPFGEYEQYF.